Listed below are T cell receptor beta chains from one sample, sequenced in a study of T cells after yellow fever vaccination. Using its own MiXCR run on the 5' RACE reads, TCRdb lists one record per CDR3 protein. The data contain 280,000 or so distinct CDR3 sequences, roughly 9% of them singletons. Sequenced here: CD4+ T cells sorted from PBMCs, sampled 5 days after the yellow fever booster vaccination. The receptor set was obtained from a man younger than 30 who received the YFV17D yellow fever vaccine. The CDR3 runs from the conserved cysteine through the conserved F or W. A D gene is named only where the DNA matches it firmly. Clone size is given for some rows only: seen once, a few or many times, or a class if the clone is expanded.

d_gene: NA
v_gene: TRBV20-1
j_gene: TRBJ2-3
abundance: once
CDR3nt: TGCAGTGCTTCCCGGACTAACACAGATACGCAGTATTTT
CDR3aa: CSASRTNTDTQYF

d_gene: NA
v_gene: TRBV9
j_gene: TRBJ1-1
abundance: few
CDR3nt: TGTGCCAGCAGCGTAGGTTGGACCGGGAACACTGAAGCTTTCTTT
CDR3aa: CASSVGWTGNTEAFF

d_gene: NA
v_gene: TRBV30
j_gene: TRBJ2-6
abundance: NA
CDR3nt: TGTGCCTCCCCGGGGATCCCTGGGGCCAACGTCCTGACTTTC
CDR3aa: CASPGIPGANVLTF

d_gene: NA
v_gene: TRBV12-3/TRBV12-4
j_gene: TRBJ2-1
abundance: few
CDR3nt: TGTGCCAGCCTGCGGGGCTACGGGTCCAATGAGCAGTTCTTC
CDR3aa: CASLRGYGSNEQFF

d_gene: TRBD2
v_gene: TRBV7-2
j_gene: TRBJ2-1
abundance: few
CDR3nt: TGTGCCAGCAGCCGGACTAGCGGGGGGGTGGTGGCAAATGAGCAGTTCTTC
CDR3aa: CASSRTSGGVVANEQFF

d_gene: TRBD2
v_gene: TRBV19
j_gene: TRBJ2-3
abundance: few
CDR3nt: TGTGCCAGTACCCCACTTCTCGGGAGGGGCTCGGGCACAGATACGCAGTATTTT
CDR3aa: CASTPLLGRGSGTDTQYF

d_gene: TRBD1
v_gene: TRBV10-3
j_gene: TRBJ1-2
abundance: many
CDR3nt: TGTGCCATCAGCGGCGGGGACAGAGGGGCCTACACCTTC
CDR3aa: CAISGGDRGAYTF

d_gene: NA
v_gene: TRBV5-1
j_gene: TRBJ2-1
abundance: few
CDR3nt: TGCGCCAGCAGCACGGACAGCAATGCTTTCTACAATGAGCAGTTCTTC
CDR3aa: CASSTDSNAFYNEQFF

d_gene: TRBD1
v_gene: TRBV25-1
j_gene: TRBJ1-1
abundance: many
CDR3nt: TGTGCCAGCAGTGAATTTGGGGGGACAGGGGGCTGGAACACTGAAGCTTTCTTT
CDR3aa: CASSEFGGTGGWNTEAFF

d_gene: NA
v_gene: TRBV20-1
j_gene: TRBJ1-3
abundance: NA
CDR3nt: TGCAGTGTACCGGGCTATATGGGAAACACCATATATTTT
CDR3aa: CSVPGYMGNTIYF

d_gene: TRBD1
v_gene: TRBV9
j_gene: TRBJ1-1
abundance: few
CDR3nt: TGTGCCAGCAGCGCCACGACAAGGGGGCACACTGAAGCTTTCTTT
CDR3aa: CASSATTRGHTEAFF

d_gene: NA
v_gene: TRBV2
j_gene: TRBJ1-5
abundance: few
CDR3nt: TGTGCCAGCAGCGGGACTGTTGATAGCAATCAGCCCCAGCATTTT
CDR3aa: CASSGTVDSNQPQHF

d_gene: TRBD2
v_gene: TRBV20-1
j_gene: TRBJ2-1
abundance: many
CDR3nt: TGCAGTGCTACGTCCAGCGGGGAGCTATTTGTCCACAATGAGCAGTTCTTC
CDR3aa: CSATSSGELFVHNEQFF

d_gene: NA
v_gene: TRBV29-1
j_gene: TRBJ1-1
abundance: NA
CDR3nt: TGCAGCGTAGCCGCGGGGTGGGGGATGAACACTGAAGCTTTCTTT
CDR3aa: CSVAAGWGMNTEAFF

d_gene: TRBD1
v_gene: TRBV7-2
j_gene: TRBJ2-7
abundance: many
CDR3nt: TGTGCCAGCAGCCCGACAGGGGCAAGGGAGCAGTACTTC
CDR3aa: CASSPTGAREQYF

d_gene: TRBD1
v_gene: TRBV5-1
j_gene: TRBJ1-3
abundance: few
CDR3nt: TGCGCCAGCAGCTTGGCCGGGACAAGGGGGCTAGCTCTCTCTGGAAACACCATATATTTT
CDR3aa: CASSLAGTRGLALSGNTIYF

d_gene: NA
v_gene: TRBV7-2
j_gene: TRBJ2-1
abundance: many
CDR3nt: TGTGCCAGCAGCTTAGAAATGGGGCAGGGCTTCGGCTACAATGAGCAGTTCTTC
CDR3aa: CASSLEMGQGFGYNEQFF

d_gene: NA
v_gene: TRBV9
j_gene: TRBJ2-2
abundance: few
CDR3nt: TGTGCCAGCAGCGTACTGAAACAGTCACGAAACACCGGGGAGCTGTTTTTT
CDR3aa: CASSVLKQSRNTGELFF

d_gene: NA
v_gene: TRBV7-2
j_gene: TRBJ1-6
abundance: NA
CDR3nt: TGTGCCAGCAGACGACAAAGTTCACCCCTCCACTTT
CDR3aa: CASRRQSSPLHF

d_gene: NA
v_gene: TRBV10-3
j_gene: TRBJ2-5
abundance: few
CDR3nt: TGTGCCACCAGAGGGGGAAAGACCCAGTACTTC
CDR3aa: CATRGGKTQYF

d_gene: TRBD1
v_gene: TRBV2
j_gene: TRBJ1-2
abundance: NA
CDR3nt: TGTGCCAGCAGTGACCGACAGGGGTATGGTGGCTACACCTTC
CDR3aa: CASSDRQGYGGYTF

d_gene: NA
v_gene: TRBV5-1
j_gene: TRBJ2-5
abundance: few
CDR3nt: TGCGCCAGCAGCTGGCGGACGGAGCAAGAGACCCAGTACTTC
CDR3aa: CASSWRTEQETQYF

d_gene: NA
v_gene: TRBV20-1
j_gene: TRBJ1-1
abundance: few
CDR3nt: TGCAGTGCTCCTCGGACGGGGCTTAGTGAAGCTTTCTTT
CDR3aa: CSAPRTGLSEAFF

d_gene: NA
v_gene: TRBV12-5
j_gene: TRBJ2-3
abundance: NA
CDR3nt: TGTGCTAGTGGTTTGAGGGGGGCGGGGTACACAGATACGCAGTATTTT
CDR3aa: CASGLRGAGYTDTQYF

d_gene: NA
v_gene: TRBV29-1
j_gene: TRBJ1-3
abundance: few
CDR3nt: TGCAGCGCCACTGGAAACACCATATATTTT
CDR3aa: CSATGNTIYF

d_gene: NA
v_gene: TRBV12-3/TRBV12-4
j_gene: TRBJ1-1
abundance: NA
CDR3nt: TGTGCCAGCACCAAAGGGGGGAGGGTGAACACTGAAGCTTTCTTT
CDR3aa: CASTKGGRVNTEAFF